Below, 7 T cell receptor beta chains from the same sample are listed, as sequenced in a study of T cell responses to AZD1222 COVID-19 vaccine. The data were produced by immunoSEQ multiplex PCR, yet TCRdb's version contains in-frame clones alone and is incomplete. The table has some 120,000 clones, about 90% seen once; the top ten hold 4% to 5.5%. The sequenced sample was peripheral blood, obtained on day 0 of MenACWY control vaccination. The receptors derive from an adult in good health.

The J gene is TRBJ2-7, the V gene TRBV18, with D tentatively TRBD1 (6 bases). Germline-derived CDR1 and CDR2 are KGHSH and LQKENI. The CDR3 loop spans 13 amino acids. V was pared by 6 bases and J by 0 bases, with 9 bases between. The CDR3 reads CASSRDTSYEQYF. CDR3 in DNA: TGTGCCAGCTCTCGGGACACCTCCTACGAGCAGTACTTC. Drawing the rest from reference TRBV18 and TRBJ2-7, the complete variable domain is NAGVMQNPRHLVRRRGQEARLRCSPMKGHSHVYWYRQLPEEGLKFMVYLQKENIIDESGMPKERFSAEFPKEGPSILRIQQVVRGDSAAYFCASSRDTSYEQYFGPGTRLTVT.

This sequence joins TRBV2 and TRBJ2-4, with D unclear. The V end lost 7 bases, the J end lost 0 bases, and 16 bases lay between the germline ends. This CDR3 has 16 residues. Per the germline V gene, CDR1 is SNHLY and CDR2 is FYNNEI. CDR3 protein: CASTPDLSLAKNIQYF. CDR3 DNA sequence: TGTGCCAGCACCCCCGACCTATCTCTAGCCAAAAACATTCAGTACTTC.

The chain combines TRBV19 with TRBJ2-7, with TRBD2 identical over 15 bases. The CDR3 runs 15 residues. V shed 6 bases and J 2 bases; nucleotides not matched to a gene: 2. CDR1 is LNHDA, CDR2 SQIVND, per germline (reference sequence). DNA of the CDR3: TGTGCCAGTAGGGGGACTAGCGGGAGGACCTACGAGCAGTACTTC. Its translation is CASRGTSGRTYEQYF.

CDR3 loop: CASSQGAGSSYNSPLHF. As DNA, the CDR3 is TGCGCCAGCAGCCAAGGGGCAGGGAGCTCCTATAATTCACCCCTCCACTTT. The rearrangement links TRBV4-1 to TRBJ1-6; tentative D call: TRBD1 (5 bases). Trimming took 1 base from V and 0 from J, leaving 10 bases between them. Germline CDR1 MGHRA, CDR2 YSYEKL. The CDR3 is 17 residues long.

V and J are TRBV29-1 and TRBJ2-5, with TRBD2 as a possible D gene (5 bases). V was clipped by 6 bases and J by 5 bases, with 13 bases between them. Germline loops: CDR1 SQVTM, CDR2 ANQGSEA. The CDR3 has 12 residues. CDR3 in amino acids: CSVGVGPETQYF. In DNA, the CDR3 is TGCAGCGTGGGAGTGGGCCCGGAGACCCAGTACTTC.

V usage is TRBV2 and J usage is TRBJ2-3, with 7 nucleotides matching TRBD2. Germline V gives CDR1 SNHLY, CDR2 FYNNEI. Losses at the gene ends were 10 bases for V and 1 base for J; bases not matched to a gene: 8. CDR3 size: 14 residues. CDR3 nucleotide sequence: TGTGCCACAAACCTGGGAGGGGGCACAGATACGCAGTATTTT. Amino acids: CATNLGGGTDTQYF.

The V gene is TRBV25-1, the J gene TRBJ1-1; the D is unclear. The CDR3 is 15 amino acids. The V end lost 6 bases, the J end lost 1 base, and 15 bases lay between the germline ends. Germline V gene lookup returns CDR1 MGHDK and CDR2 SYGVNS. Here the CDR3 reads CASSKNSISNTEAFF. The CDR3 region has the DNA TGTGCCAGCAGCAAAAACAGTATTTCGAACACTGAAGCTTTCTTT. Full variable domain (missing parts from reference TRBV25-1 and TRBJ1-1): EADIYQTPRYLVIGTGKKITLECSQTMGHDKMYWYQQDPGMELHLIHYSYGVNSTEKGDLSSESTVSRIRTEHFPLTLESARPSHTSQYLCASSKNSISNTEAFFGQGTRLTVV.